The present T cell receptor (beta chain) was sequenced within a study of blood T cell repertoires in COVID-19. Some clones are missing from TCRdb's copy, which holds only in-frame ones; the method was immunoSEQ multiplex PCR. This sample has 300,000 or so clones; around 87% occur once, and the top ten carry approximately 1.5%. The CDR3 loop spans 16 amino acids. V lost 2 bases, J lost 7 bases, and 11 bases stayed unmatched. Per germline, CDR1 LGHNA and CDR2 YSLEER. Source material: peripheral blood. The chain recombines TRBV4-3 with TRBJ1-5, with 7 bases identical to TRBD1. The clonotype comes from a woman aged 40 to 55 who had recovered from COVID-19. CDR3 in amino acids: CASSQQRQGPKQPQHF. Written as DNA, the CDR3 is TGCGCCAGCAGCCAACAACGACAGGGCCCTAAGCAGCCCCAGCATTTT.